This T cell receptor (beta chain) derives from a study of identical twins. Template switching created a universal primer site, and the cDNA included unique molecular identifiers. Each CDR3 protein is one row after TCRdb ran MiXCR on the 5' RACE reads. The table includes about 470,000 distinct CDR3 sequences, 20% to 25% detected once. This clonotype has more than one count but fewer than ten. CDR3 length equals 13 residues. Trimming cost V 1 base and J 1 base, with 7 bases left between them. Germline V gene lookup returns CDR1 DFQATT and CDR2 SNEGSKA (reference sequence). The same sample was also used in a study of T cells expressing NK-cell markers. Per that paper: In sorted CD3+CD56+NKG2C+, CD3+CD56+NKG2C- and CD3+CD56-NKG2C+ T cells, TCR beta repertoires were obtained. These clonotypes also led the CD3+CD56-NKG2C+ fraction in a handful of donors.

The clonotype originates from a woman aged 18-29 years in good health. The sequenced sample consisted of CD4+ T cells sorted from blood. The chain links TRBV20-1 to TRBJ1-1; TRBD1 might be the D (5 bases). CDR3 region: CSARAGQNTEAFF. The CDR3 coding sequence is TGCAGTGCTAGAGCCGGACAGAACACTGAAGCTTTCTTT.